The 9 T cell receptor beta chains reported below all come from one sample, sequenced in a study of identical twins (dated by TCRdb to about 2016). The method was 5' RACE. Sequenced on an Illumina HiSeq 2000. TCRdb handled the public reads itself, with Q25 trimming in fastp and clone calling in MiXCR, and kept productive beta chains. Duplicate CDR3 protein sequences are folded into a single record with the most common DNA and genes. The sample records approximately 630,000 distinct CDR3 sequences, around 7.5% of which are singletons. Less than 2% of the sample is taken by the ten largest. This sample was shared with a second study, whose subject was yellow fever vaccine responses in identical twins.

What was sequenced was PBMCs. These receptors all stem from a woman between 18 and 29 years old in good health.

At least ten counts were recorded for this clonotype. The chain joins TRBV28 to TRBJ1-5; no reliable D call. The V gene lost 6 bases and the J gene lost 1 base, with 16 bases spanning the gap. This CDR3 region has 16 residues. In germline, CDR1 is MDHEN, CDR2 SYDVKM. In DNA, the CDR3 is TGTGCCAGCAGCTCGAGCCGGGTCCTGAGCAATCAGCCCCAGCATTTT. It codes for CASSSSRVLSNQPQHF.

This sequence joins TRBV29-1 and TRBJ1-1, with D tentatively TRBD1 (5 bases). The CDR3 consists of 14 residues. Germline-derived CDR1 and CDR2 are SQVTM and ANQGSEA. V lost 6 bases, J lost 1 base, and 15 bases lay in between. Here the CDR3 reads CSVAWDRGNTEAFF. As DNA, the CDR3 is TGCAGCGTAGCCTGGGACCGGGGGAACACTGAAGCTTTCTTT.

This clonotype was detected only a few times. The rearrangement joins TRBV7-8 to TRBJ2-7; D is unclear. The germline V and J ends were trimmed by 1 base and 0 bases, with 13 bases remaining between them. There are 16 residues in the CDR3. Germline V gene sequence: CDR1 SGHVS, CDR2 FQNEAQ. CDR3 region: CASSLEGLGSSYEQYF. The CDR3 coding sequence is TGTGCCAGCAGCTTAGAGGGCTTGGGAAGCTCCTACGAGCAGTACTTC.

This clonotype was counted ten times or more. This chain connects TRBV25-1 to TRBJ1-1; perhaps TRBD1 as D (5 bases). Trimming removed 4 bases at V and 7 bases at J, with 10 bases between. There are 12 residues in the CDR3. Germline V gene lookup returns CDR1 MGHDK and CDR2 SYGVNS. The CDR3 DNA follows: TGTGCCAGCAGTGCCCGGGGCAATGAAGCTTTCTTT. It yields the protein CASSARGNEAFF.

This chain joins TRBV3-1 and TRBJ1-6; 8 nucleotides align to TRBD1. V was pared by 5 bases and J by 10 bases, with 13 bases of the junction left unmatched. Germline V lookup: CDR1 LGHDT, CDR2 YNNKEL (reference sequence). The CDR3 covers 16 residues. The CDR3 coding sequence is TGTGCCAGCAGCGACAGGGGTATTAACCAAGGGTCACCCCTCCACTTT. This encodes CASSDRGINQGSPLHF.

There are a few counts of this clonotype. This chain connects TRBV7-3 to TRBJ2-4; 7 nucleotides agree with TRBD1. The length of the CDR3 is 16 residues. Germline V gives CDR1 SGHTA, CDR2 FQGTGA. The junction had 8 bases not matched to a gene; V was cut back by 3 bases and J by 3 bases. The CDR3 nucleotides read TGTGCCAGCAGCTTCCGTAGGGGGCCCCACAAAAACATTCAGTACTTC. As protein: CASSFRRGPHKNIQYF.

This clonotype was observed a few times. CDR3 region: CSAAGTSGGSSYEQYV. For the CDR3, the DNA is TGCAGTGCGGCCGGGACTAGCGGGGGTTCTTCCTACGAGCAGTACGTC. The rearrangement joins TRBV20-1 to TRBJ2-7, with 14 bases aligning to TRBD2. The CDR3 has 16 amino acids. With 6 bases clipped from V and 1 base from J, the junction kept 8 bases outside the gene matches. CDR1 is DFQATT and CDR2 is SNEGSKA in the germline V gene (reference sequence).

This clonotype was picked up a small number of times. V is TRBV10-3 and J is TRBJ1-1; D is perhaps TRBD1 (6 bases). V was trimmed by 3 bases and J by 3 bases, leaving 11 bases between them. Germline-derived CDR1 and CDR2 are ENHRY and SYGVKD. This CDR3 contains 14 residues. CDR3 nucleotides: TGTGCCATCAGTGAAATACAGGGAGACACTGAAGCTTTCTTT. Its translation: CAISEIQGDTEAFF.

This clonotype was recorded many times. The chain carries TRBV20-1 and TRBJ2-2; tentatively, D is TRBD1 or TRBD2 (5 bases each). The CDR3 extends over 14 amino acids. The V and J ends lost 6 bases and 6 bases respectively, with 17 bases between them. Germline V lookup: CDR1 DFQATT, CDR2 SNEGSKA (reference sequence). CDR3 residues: CSAKNSEGSGELFF. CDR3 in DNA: TGCAGTGCCAAAAACTCCGAGGGGTCCGGGGAGCTGTTTTTT.